This T cell receptor (beta chain) was captured in a study of response to subunit inactivated influenza vaccine. Study-wide points: Each seasonal flu vaccination may recruit only limited new T cells, authors suggested.

The table lists this clonotype with a few counts. Its antigen is currently unknown. MiXCR, run by TCRdb on the RT-PCR reads, gives a single entry per CDR3 protein. Of fewer than 600,000 distinct CDR3 sequences in the sample, under 8.5% are singletons; the top ten hold less than 15%. The specimen was PBMCs from blood, collected roughly 24 months after vaccination. The source is a man aged 50 to 75 who received an inactivated influenza vaccine.

The CDR3 sequence is CASSSKTGERSYEQYF. The CDR3 coding sequence is TGTGCCAGCAGCTCGAAAACAGGGGAAAGGTCCTACGAGCAGTACTTC. The chain has TRBV5-5 and TRBJ2-7, with TRBD1 matching over 7 bases. Per germline, CDR1 SGHKS and CDR2 YYEKEE (reference sequence). CDR3 length: 16 amino acids. With 3 bases clipped from V and 1 base from J, the junction kept 10 bases outside the gene matches.